This entry lists 24 T cell receptor beta chains sequenced from one sample in a study of regulatory dendritic cells for organ transplantation. The method was immunoSEQ multiplex PCR; TCRdb's version includes in-frame clones alone and lacks a portion of them. The profile shows about 4,000 clones, 60% of them singletons. Allogeneic regulatory or mature dendritic cells were co-cultured for roughly five days with CFSE-labeled sorted T cells at 1:10. Which antigens these TCRs recognize remains unknown. Material for sequencing was memory CD8+ T cells from blood cultured with regulatory dendritic cells. Subset meaning: CD45RO+ memory T cells. The receptors come from a human donor in good health.

The CDR3 DNA reads as TGTGCCAGCAGCTTAGGGGGAAGCGGGGGGGCCGAGCAGTTCTTC. Translating gives CASSLGGSGGAEQFF. The chain is built from TRBV7-6 and TRBJ2-1, with 10 nucleotides matching TRBD2. Per the germline V gene, CDR1 is SGHVS and CDR2 is FNYEAQ. The CDR3 has 15 residues. J gave up 10 bases and V 1 base, and 7 bases lay outside the gene matches.

The chain employs TRBV27 and TRBJ1-1, with D possibly matching TRBD1 (6 bases). Germline V gives CDR1 MNHEY, CDR2 SMNVEV (reference sequence). Trimming removed 3 bases from V and 7 bases from J, with 12 bases in between. This CDR3 has 13 amino acids. CDR3 in amino acids: CASSLGANGEAFF. CDR3 bases: TGTGCCAGCAGTTTGGGGGCAAATGGTGAAGCTTTCTTT.

This clone was seen only a few times. The V gene is TRBV27, the J gene TRBJ1-6, with D perhaps matching TRBD1 (6 bases). Germline CDR1 and CDR2: MNHEY and SMNVEV (reference sequence). CDR3 length equals 17 residues. Trimming removed 4 bases from V and 7 bases from J, with 20 bases in between. The CDR3 coding sequence is TGTGCCAGCAGTTCCCGGTCGGGGGGCGCGATGAATTCACCCCTCCACTTT. Its protein is CASSSRSGGAMNSPLHF.

This rearrangement joins TRBV6-5 to TRBJ1-1, with TRBD1 identical over 9 bases. J was trimmed by 4 bases and V by 7 bases; bases with no gene match: 10. This CDR3 has 15 amino acids. Germline lookup yields CDR1 MNHEY and CDR2 SVGAGI. The CDR3: CASTPTGGAGTEAFF. The CDR3 nucleotides are TGTGCCAGCACACCCACAGGGGGCGCGGGCACTGAAGCTTTCTTT.

The chain is built from TRBV2 and TRBJ2-7; D unresolved. Germline loops: CDR1 SNHLY, CDR2 FYNNEI. Trimming removed 7 bases at V and 5 bases at J, with 12 bases between. The CDR3 runs 12 residues. The CDR3, as DNA: TGTGCCAGCAATGCAGGTTTAAACGAGCAGTACTTC. As protein: CASNAGLNEQYF.

In the case of this clone: Other nucleotide sequences in the sample specify the same CDR3. The J gene is TRBJ1-1, the V gene TRBV5-1; D is undetermined. The CDR3 is 13 amino acids. The germline V gene has CDR1 SGHRS and CDR2 YFSETQ. V lost 0 bases, J lost 4 bases, and 7 bases lay in between. In nucleotides, the CDR3 is TGCGCCAGCAGCTTGGTGCAAGCCACTGAAGCTTTCTTT. It is translated as CASSLVQATEAFF.

CDR3 nucleotide sequence: TGTGCCAGCAGCGCCCTGGAGGTGGACACTGAAGCTTTCTTT. Translating gives CASSALEVDTEAFF. This chain connects TRBV9 to TRBJ1-1, with D uncertain. Looked up from germline, CDR1 is SGDLS and CDR2 is YYNGEE. V was cut by 3 bases and J by 3 bases, with 12 bases left in between. The CDR3 covers 14 residues.

The rearrangement links TRBV6-4 to TRBJ2-1, with 10 bases aligning to TRBD2. Per the germline V gene, CDR1 is MRHNA and CDR2 is SNTAGT. The CDR3 length is 15 residues. J lost 6 bases, V lost 2 bases, and 4 bases had no gene match. In DNA, the CDR3 is TGTGCCAGCAGTGACGGTGAGCGGGGGGGCAATGAGCAGTTCTTC. Translation: CASSDGERGGNEQFF.

The chain combines TRBV6-6 with TRBJ1-1; 7 positions agree with TRBD1. The CDR3 sequence is 14 residues long. With V trimmed by 6 bases and J by 2 bases, 6 bases remained unmatched. Germline V gene sequence: CDR1 MNHNY, CDR2 SVGAGI (reference sequence). For the CDR3, the DNA is TGTGCCAGCAGCCCGACAGGGCTCAACACTGAAGCTTTCTTT. This codes for CASSPTGLNTEAFF.

The genes are TRBV4-2 and TRBJ1-2; D perhaps matches TRBD1 (6 bases). This CDR3 has 15 amino acids. V was clipped by 3 bases and J by 5 bases, with 16 bases between them. The germline gives CDR1 LGHNA, CDR2 YNFKEQ. In DNA form, the CDR3 reads TGTGCCAGCAGCCAGGGCTTACTACAGGGTTATGGCTACACCTTC. This translates into CASSQGLLQGYGYTF.

For this clone: At one of its ends the junction is not consistent with the germline gene, which may arise from a read error. The chain links TRBV6-6 to TRBJ2-1, with 7 bases fitting TRBD1. From germline, CDR1 is MNHNY and CDR2 SVGAGI (reference sequence). This CDR3 is built from 15 residues. The CDR3 region has the DNA TGTGCCAGCGCCCATAAGACAGGGAACTACAGTGAGCAGTTCTTC. It encodes CASAHKTGNYSEQFF.

The chain carries TRBV19 and TRBJ2-7, with D maybe TRBD2 (5 bases). In germline, CDR1 is LNHDA, CDR2 SQIVND (reference sequence). The CDR3 spans 11 residues. V was trimmed by 4 bases and J by 4 bases, leaving 5 bases between them. CDR3 coding DNA: TGTGCCAGTAGTAGAGGGTACGAGCAGTACTTC. Its protein product is CASSRGYEQYF.

This clone is labeled medium-sized. This chain joins TRBV4-3 and TRBJ2-7; D unresolved. Between the trimmed V and J ends, which lost 0 bases and 3 bases, there was a span of 12 bases. From germline, CDR1 is LGHNA and CDR2 YSLEER. The CDR3 is made up of 15 amino acids. The chain's CDR3 is CASSQDRTGDYEQYF. CDR3 nucleotides: TGCGCCAGCAGCCAAGATCGTACCGGAGACTACGAGCAGTACTTC.

This sequence joins TRBV4-1 and TRBJ2-7; D call uncertain. This CDR3 is built from 16 residues. Trimming took 1 base from V and 4 from J, leaving 17 bases between them. Germline CDR1 is MGHRA and CDR2 is YSYEKL. In DNA form, the CDR3 reads TGCGCCAGCAGCCAAGTAGCCCACACCGGTGGGTACGAGCAGTACTTC. Translation gives CASSQVAHTGGYEQYF.

The chain recombines TRBV19 with TRBJ1-5; D remains unclear. Germline V lookup: CDR1 LNHDA, CDR2 SQIVND (reference sequence). The CDR3 totals 14 residues. V was shortened by 3 bases and J by 4 bases, with 10 bases between the two germline ends. CDR3 in DNA: TGTGCCAGTAGTATCGCGGCACCTAATCAGCCCCAGCATTTT. Translating gives CASSIAAPNQPQHF.

CDR3 sequence: CASSLVEVEAFF. CDR3 nucleotide sequence: TGTGCCAGCAGCTTAGTCGAGGTCGAAGCTTTCTTT. J is TRBJ1-1 and V is TRBV5-6; no definite D call. Germline V gene data show CDR1 as SGHDT and CDR2 as YYEEEE. This CDR3 has 12 amino acids. V gave up 2 bases and J gave up 8 bases, with 10 bases separating them.

The chain links TRBV7-6 to TRBJ2-2, with a tentative D call TRBD2 (7 bases). CDR1 SGHVS and CDR2 FNYEAQ come from the germline V gene. V lost 1 base and J 1 base, leaving 10 bases between the germline ends. The length of the CDR3 is 16 residues. The CDR3 DNA sequence: TGTGCCAGCAGCTTAGTGGGGGGGCTGAACACCGGGGAGCTGTTTTTT. Amino acids: CASSLVGGLNTGELFF. The entire variable domain, with the rest obtained from reference TRBV7-6 and TRBJ2-2, is as follows: GAGVSQSPRYKVTKRGQDVALRCDPISGHVSLYWYRQALGQGPEFLTYFNYEAQQDKSGLPNDRFSAERPEGSISTLTIQRTEQRDSAMYRCASSLVGGLNTGELFFGEGSRLTVL.

About this clone itself: The junction differs from germline at one of its ends, possibly a read error. The V gene is TRBV13, the J gene TRBJ1-2; 7 positions match TRBD1. Germline V gene data show CDR1 as PRHDT and CDR2 as FYEKMQ (reference sequence). This CDR3 spans 11 amino acids. CDR3 amino acids: CASSLDRRIAF. CDR3 DNA: TGTGCCAGCAGCTTGGACAGGAGGATCGCCTTC.

The sample holds one count of this clone. The chain carries TRBV7-9 and TRBJ2-5, with 8 bases identical to TRBD2. The germline V gene has CDR1 SEHNR and CDR2 FQNEAQ (reference sequence). With V trimmed by 5 bases and J by 1 base, 9 bases remained unmatched. This CDR3 is built from 16 residues. For the CDR3, the DNA is TGTGCCAGCAGCCAAGAGCTTAGCGGGGCCCAAGAGACCCAGTACTTC. This translates into CASSQELSGAQETQYF.

This clone is classed as medium-sized. The chain uses TRBV7-8 and TRBJ2-2; D is unresolved. The V gene's germline CDR1 is SGHVS and CDR2 FQNEAQ. V dropped 1 base and J dropped 7 bases, with 7 bases sitting between them. CDR3 size: 13 residues. This CDR3 is CASSLGSGGELFF. The DNA for the CDR3 is TGTGCCAGCAGCTTAGGGAGTGGCGGGGAGCTGTTTTTT.

The genes are TRBV7-9 and TRBJ1-2; no clear D. The CDR3 is 16 residues long. Germline CDR1 SEHNR, CDR2 FQNEAQ (reference sequence). Trimming left V 1 base short and J 4 bases short, with 16 bases between. The CDR3 spells CASSLGTGGRSYGYTF. The CDR3 region has the DNA TGTGCCAGCAGCTTAGGGACTGGTGGGAGATCCTATGGCTACACCTTC.

V gene TRBV9 combines with J gene TRBJ2-1; possible D gene TRBD2, 6 bases. The germline V gene has CDR1 SGDLS and CDR2 YYNGEE. CDR3 length: 13 amino acids. Between the trimmed V and J ends, which lost 2 bases and 9 bases, there was a span of 12 bases. The CDR3 is CASSVGRGGEQFF. Written as DNA, the CDR3 is TGTGCCAGCAGCGTCGGGCGGGGTGGTGAGCAGTTCTTC.

The gene calls are TRBV9 and TRBJ2-5, with a weak D call TRBD2 (6 bases). The CDR3 is made up of 14 amino acids. Trimming took off 0 bases at V and 4 bases at J, with 10 bases between the two ends. Germline CDR1 and CDR2: SGDLS and YYNGEE. The CDR3 nucleotides read TGTGCCAGCAGCGTAGGGGGGGTAATAGAGACCCAGTACTTC. Its protein product is CASSVGGVIETQYF.

V gene TRBV2 combines with J gene TRBJ2-7; D may be TRBD2 (5 bases). The CDR3 contains 15 residues. V lost 1 base and J 7 bases, leaving 17 bases between the germline ends. Germline CDR1 is SNHLY and CDR2 is FYNNEI. CDR3 nucleotides: TGTGCCAGCAGTGAAGACGGATTAAACCGGGAAGAGCAGTACTTC. Residues: CASSEDGLNREEQYF.